These 19 T cell receptor beta chains originate from one sample sequenced in a study of radiation and T cells in renal cell carcinoma. TCRdb's copy holds only in-frame clones and misses some; the assay was immunoSEQ multiplex PCR. The sample includes 70,000 to 100,000 clones, just over 85% of them seen just once. Time point reported: blood 2 weeks post-SBRT. Documented treatment: 15 Gy SBRT to primary tumor, nephrectomy 4 weeks later. Material: blood, obtained from a patient whose treatment included radiotherapy and nephrectomy. These TCRs come from a woman aged 45-60 years with renal cell carcinoma.

This clone was seen just once. This chain uses TRBV5-1 with TRBJ2-3, with D uncertain. The germline V and J ends were trimmed by 4 bases and 5 bases, with 8 bases remaining between them. The germline CDR1 and CDR2 sequences are SGHRS and YFSETQ. The CDR3 loop spans 12 amino acids. The CDR3 nucleotides read TGCGCCAGCAGCCATAAAGGAGATACGCAGTATTTT. It is translated as CASSHKGDTQYF.

V usage is TRBV27 and J usage is TRBJ2-1; D may correspond to TRBD1 or TRBD2 (6 bases each). Germline lookup yields CDR1 MNHEY and CDR2 SMNVEV (reference sequence). The V and J ends lost 5 bases and 7 bases respectively, with 12 bases between them. This CDR3 contains 13 residues. The CDR3 DNA reads as TGTGCCAGCAGTAGGGGGGATTCGAATGAGCAGTTCTTC. Protein sequence: CASSRGDSNEQFF.

The chain uses TRBV14 and TRBJ1-1; D might be TRBD1 (6 bases). CDR1 and CDR2 from the germline V gene are SGHDN and FVKESK. The V and J ends lost 1 base and 5 bases respectively, with 11 bases between them. The CDR3 has 14 amino acids. CDR3 residues: CASSQAGGRTEAFF. CDR3 nucleotides: TGTGCCAGCAGCCAAGCGGGGGGCCGGACTGAAGCTTTCTTT.

The rearrangement joins TRBV14 to TRBJ2-5; the match to TRBD1 covers 7 bases. Germline V CDR1 and CDR2: SGHDN, FVKESK. The CDR3 is 13 amino acids. The ends lost 2 bases at V and 7 bases at J; junction bases unmatched: 4. DNA for the CDR3: TGTGCCAGCAGCCAACCCCCAGGGGGGACCCAGTACTTC. Protein: CASSQPPGGTQYF.

This rearrangement joins TRBV5-1 to TRBJ2-5; D gene ambiguous. Germline CDR1 reads SGHRS; CDR2 reads YFSETQ. The CDR3 runs 12 residues. Trimming pared 1 base from V and 4 bases from J, leaving 5 bases between. The CDR3 protein is CASSLRPETQYF. Here the CDR3 DNA reads TGCGCCAGCAGCTTGAGACCAGAGACCCAGTACTTC.

The chain combines TRBV19 with TRBJ1-4, with a weak D call TRBD1 (5 bases). This CDR3 region has 15 residues. Germline V gives CDR1 LNHDA, CDR2 SQIVND (reference sequence). The germline V and J ends were trimmed by 5 bases and 6 bases, with 16 bases remaining between them. CDR3 coding DNA: TGTGCCAGTAGTCTGCTTGGGGCTTCAGATGAAAAACTGTTTTTT. This encodes CASSLLGASDEKLFF.

This clone was counted between two and nine times. J is TRBJ2-7 and V is TRBV7-2, with 7 nucleotides matching TRBD1. After removal of 4 bases from V and 5 bases from J, the junction contained 8 bases not matched to a gene. The CDR3 is 14 amino acids. The germline CDR1 and CDR2 sequences are SGHTA and FQGNSA. Here the CDR3 reads CASSYRRQGDEQYF. The DNA of the CDR3 is TGTGCCAGCAGCTACCGACGACAGGGCGACGAGCAGTACTTC.

As regards this clone: Likely a read error: the CDR3 ends without its conserved phenylalanine or tryptophan. J is TRBJ1-2 and V is TRBV5-4; D unclear. CDR1 and CDR2 from the germline V gene are SGHNT and YYREEE (reference sequence). CDR3 length: 15 amino acids. V lost 4 bases, J lost 6 bases, and 19 bases lay in between. DNA for the CDR3: TGTGCCAGCAGCCCCAGGCAGGTTCATACGAATGGCTACACCCTC. Its protein product is CASSPRQVHTNGYTL.

This clone was counted once. The gene calls are TRBV6-5 and TRBJ2-1, with a weak D call TRBD2 (6 bases). V dropped 3 bases and J dropped 2 bases, with 14 bases sitting between them. The length of the CDR3 is 16 residues. CDR1 and CDR2 from the germline V gene are MNHEY and SVGAGI. CDR3 sequence: CASSYNSLATYNEQFF. The DNA of the CDR3 is TGTGCCAGCAGTTATAATTCACTAGCTACCTACAATGAGCAGTTCTTC.

The rearrangement uses TRBV15 and TRBJ2-3; 7 bases map to TRBD2. Trimming removed 8 bases from V and 2 bases from J; junction bases left unmatched: 7. The CDR3 contains 14 residues. The germline CDR1 and CDR2 sequences are LNHNV and YYDKDF (reference sequence). CDR3 DNA: TGTGCCACCGCTCCCGGGAGGATCACAGATACGCAGTATTTT. Its translation is CATAPGRITDTQYF.

The table lists this clone with a count of one. The V and J genes are TRBV5-6 and TRBJ2-5; TRBD2 matches 10 bases. Per the germline V gene, CDR1 is SGHDT and CDR2 is YYEEEE. CDR3 length: 16 residues. J was trimmed by 5 bases and V by 3 bases; bases with no gene match: 10. CDR3 bases: TGTGCCAGCAGCTGGGGGGCTAGCGGGAGCGGCGAGACCCAGTACTTC. Its translation: CASSWGASGSGETQYF.

This clone was found a few times. The CDR3, as DNA: TGTGCCAGCAGCTTAGGAGGGGGCCCTAACACTGAAGCTTTCTTT. Amino acids: CASSLGGGPNTEAFF. This rearrangement joins TRBV7-2 to TRBJ1-1; 7 nucleotides agree with TRBD1. CDR1 SGHTA and CDR2 FQGNSA come from the germline V gene. The CDR3 extends over 15 amino acids. Germline trimming cut 1 base from V and 2 bases from J; bases unmatched to any gene: 4.

The CDR3 nucleotides are TGTGCCAGCAGTTCCCTTGGCGTGAGCAATCAGCCCCAGCATTTT. Translated: CASSSLGVSNQPQHF. The V gene is TRBV27, the J gene TRBJ1-5, with no clear D. The germline gives CDR1 MNHEY, CDR2 SMNVEV (reference sequence). Trimming took off 4 bases at V and 1 base at J, with 11 bases between the two ends. This CDR3 is 15 amino acids long.

V usage is TRBV4-3 and J usage is TRBJ2-4, with TRBD1 identical over 9 bases. The ends lost 4 bases at V and 6 bases at J; junction bases unmatched: 7. The CDR3 spans 15 residues. Germline V gene sequence: CDR1 LGHNA, CDR2 YSLEER. The CDR3 coding sequence is TGCGCCAGCAGCCCCAGGACAGGGGATGGAAACATTCAGTACTTC. Encoded protein: CASSPRTGDGNIQYF.

The rearrangement links TRBV19 to TRBJ1-2; 7 bases are a match to TRBD1. Germline CDR1 is LNHDA and CDR2 is SQIVND (reference sequence). V was pared by 7 bases and J by 0 bases, with 11 bases of the junction left unmatched. This CDR3 comprises 16 residues. CDR3 sequence: CASNPSRQGTNYGYTF. The CDR3 DNA is TGTGCCAGTAACCCCTCACGACAGGGCACTAACTATGGCTACACCTTC.

The chain recombines TRBV30 with TRBJ1-4, with 10 bases lining up with TRBD1. J gave up 3 bases and V 3 bases, and 4 bases lay outside the gene matches. This CDR3 is 15 amino acids long. Germline CDR1 is GTSNPN and CDR2 is SVGIG (reference sequence). Here the CDR3 reads CAWSAGQGANEKLFF. DNA of the CDR3: TGTGCCTGGAGCGCAGGACAGGGGGCTAATGAAAAACTGTTTTTT.

CDR3 DNA sequence: TGCGCCAGCAGCCCGGCCGAGGCCACCGGGGAGCTGTTTTTT. Protein product: CASSPAEATGELFF. This chain joins TRBV5-1 and TRBJ2-2; D not certain. This CDR3 contains 14 residues. The V gene lost 4 bases and the J gene lost 4 bases, with 11 bases spanning the gap. From germline, CDR1 is SGHRS and CDR2 YFSETQ.

The chain carries TRBV5-1 and TRBJ2-4, with D tentatively TRBD1 (6 bases). Per germline, CDR1 SGHRS and CDR2 YFSETQ. CDR3 length: 15 residues. With 5 bases removed from V and 6 bases from J, the gap between germline ends came to 18 bases. DNA of the CDR3: TGCGCCAGCAGGAAGGAGACAGGTCCCGTAAACATTCAGTACTTC. Protein product: CASRKETGPVNIQYF.

The count of this clone is one. This chain joins TRBV28 and TRBJ1-2; perhaps TRBD1 as D (6 bases). Trimming left V 3 bases short and J 8 bases short, with 10 bases between. Germline CDR1 and CDR2: MDHEN and SYDVKM. The CDR3 sequence is 12 residues long. Written as DNA, the CDR3 is TGTGCCAGCAGTTTCGCAGGGGCCGGCTACACCTTC. The encoded protein is CASSFAGAGYTF.